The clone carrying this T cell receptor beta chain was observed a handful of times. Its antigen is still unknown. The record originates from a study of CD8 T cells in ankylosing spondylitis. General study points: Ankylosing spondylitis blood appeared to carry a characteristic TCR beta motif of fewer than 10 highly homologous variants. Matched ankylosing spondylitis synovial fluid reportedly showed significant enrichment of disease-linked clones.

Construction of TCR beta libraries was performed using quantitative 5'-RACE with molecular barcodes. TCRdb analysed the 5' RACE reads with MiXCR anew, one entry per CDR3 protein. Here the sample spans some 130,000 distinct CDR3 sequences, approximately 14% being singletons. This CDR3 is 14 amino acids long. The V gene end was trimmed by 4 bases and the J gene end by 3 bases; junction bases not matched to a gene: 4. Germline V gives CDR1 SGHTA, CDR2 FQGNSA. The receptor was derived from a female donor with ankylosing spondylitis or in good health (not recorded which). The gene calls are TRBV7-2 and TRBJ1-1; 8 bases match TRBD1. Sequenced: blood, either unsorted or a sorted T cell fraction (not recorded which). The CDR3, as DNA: TGTGCCAGCAGCTCACAGGGGGGGTACACTGAAGCTTTCTTT. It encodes CASSSQGGYTEAFF.